This T cell receptor (beta chain) stems from a study of T-cell memory formation after mild COVID-19. On the study more broadly: TCR clustering was largely donor specific.

General study findings and limits: There was a balanced CD4/CD8 profile in clones contracting day 15 to 85, and later expanders leaned CD4+. For contracting clones, CD4+ ones sat mainly in CM and EM, CD8+ in EMRA.

TCR alpha and TCR beta cDNA libraries with sample barcodes and UMIs came from 5'RACE using constant-segment primers. TCRdb itself ran the 5' RACE reads through MiXCR, one entry per CDR3 protein. Of around 450,000 distinct CDR3 sequences in the sample, 20% to 25% were seen once. CDR3 length: 16 amino acids. With 4 bases clipped from V and 7 bases from J, the junction kept 11 bases outside the gene matches. CDR1 is MNHEY and CDR2 is SVGEGT in the germline V gene. As concerns this clonotype: Its antigen is as yet unknown.

V is TRBV6-2 or TRBV6-3 and J is TRBJ2-1, with TRBD2 matching 9 bases. Material: PBMCs or a T cell subset sorted from them (not recorded which). This TCR was recovered from an adult woman who had mild COVID-19 (a few samples of this study predate the infection). Cell type and time point are not known. The chain's CDR3 is CASSWPGLASRNEQFF. The CDR3 DNA sequence: TGTGCCAGCAGTTGGCCGGGACTAGCCTCTAGAAATGAGCAGTTCTTC.